Shown below are 25 T cell receptor beta chains from a single sample sequenced in a study of PD-L1 blockade in urothelial cancer. Clones were read by immunoSEQ multiplex PCR, and TCRdb kept only the in-frame ones, dropping some. The data hold around 34,000 clones, with around four fifths observed a single time. Specified time point: pretreatment peripheral blood. Sequenced material: PBMCs, taken around atezolizumab (anti-PD-L1) treatment. The origin of the receptors is a man older than 75 with urothelial cancer.

For the CDR3, the DNA is TGTGCCAGCAGCCCCGGACTAGCGGGAGGCCTCAATGAGCAGTTCTTC. Its protein product is CASSPGLAGGLNEQFF. This chain joins TRBV7-8 and TRBJ2-1, with 14 nucleotides matching TRBD2. The CDR3 is 16 residues long. After removal of 5 bases from V and 6 bases from J, the junction contained 6 bases not matched to a gene. Germline-derived CDR1 and CDR2 are SGHVS and FQNEAQ.

The gene calls are TRBV7-2 and TRBJ2-7; the D gene is possibly TRBD2 (6 bases). The CDR3 is made up of 13 amino acids. Germline lookup yields CDR1 SGHTA and CDR2 FQGNSA. Trimming left V 5 bases short and J 4 bases short, with 12 bases between. CDR3 sequence reads: CASSTRGRYEQYF. The CDR3 DNA is TGTGCCAGCAGCACCCGAGGGAGGTACGAGCAGTACTTC.

The chain carries TRBV9 and TRBJ1-4; TRBD1 aligns across 10 bases. The V gene end was trimmed by 4 bases and the J gene end by 5 bases; junction bases not matched to a gene: 8. This CDR3 contains 16 residues. CDR1 is SGDLS, CDR2 YYNGEE, per germline. DNA of the CDR3: TGTGCCAGCAGCCCGATGGGGGGACAGGGGAATGAAAAACTGTTTTTT. This translates into CASSPMGGQGNEKLFF.

This clone was counted once. This chain connects TRBV7-2 to TRBJ2-1, with D perhaps matching TRBD2 (6 bases). The germline V gene encodes CDR1 SGHTA and CDR2 FQGNSA. The CDR3 covers 16 residues. The V end was cut by 3 bases, the J end by 2 bases, with 14 bases between. The CDR3 here is CASSFWRGEAYNEQFF. In DNA, the CDR3 is TGTGCCAGCAGCTTTTGGAGGGGAGAAGCCTACAATGAGCAGTTCTTC.

The chain links TRBV18 to TRBJ2-7; 7 nucleotides align to TRBD1. CDR3 length: 15 amino acids. From germline, CDR1 is KGHSH and CDR2 LQKENI. V trimming: 4 bases; J trimming: 5 bases; junction bases outside the gene matches: 11. The CDR3 protein is CASSQNGQARNEQYF. The CDR3 DNA follows: TGTGCCAGCTCACAAAATGGACAGGCTCGGAACGAGCAGTACTTC.

The V gene is TRBV27, the J gene TRBJ2-7, with 9 bases fitting TRBD1. Trimming at V came to 2 bases and at J to 5 bases, leaving 16 bases not matched to a gene. Germline CDR1 reads MNHEY; CDR2 reads SMNVEV (reference sequence). This CDR3 spans 18 amino acids. The CDR3 nucleotides read TGTGCCAGCAGTTTAAAAAGCAAACAGGGGGCGCCCATCCACGAGCAGTACTTC. As protein: CASSLKSKQGAPIHEQYF.

The chain is built from TRBV6-1 and TRBJ2-1, with 9 bases matching TRBD1. J lost 8 bases, V lost 7 bases, and 9 bases had no gene match. Germline-derived CDR1 and CDR2 are MNHNS and SASEGT. CDR3 length: 14 amino acids. CDR3 sequence: CASTPGTGLYEQFF. In DNA, the CDR3 is TGTGCCAGCACCCCCGGGACAGGGCTTTATGAGCAGTTCTTC.

The V and J genes are TRBV5-6 and TRBJ1-2; D gene uncertain. V was shortened by 0 bases and J by 5 bases, with 5 bases between the two germline ends. Germline-derived CDR1 and CDR2 are SGHDT and YYEEEE. The CDR3 contains 12 residues. CDR3 residues: CASSLARYGYTF. As DNA, the CDR3 is TGTGCCAGCAGCTTGGCCAGGTATGGCTACACCTTC.

The chain is built from TRBV6-1 and TRBJ1-5; D is unresolved. This CDR3 region has 13 residues. Germline-derived CDR1 and CDR2 are MNHNS and SASEGT. The ends were cut back, 10 bases at V and 5 bases at J, with 15 bases in the middle. The DNA of the CDR3 is TGTGCCACCTGCCCCGGCAGGTATCAGCCCCAGCATTTT. It is translated as CATCPGRYQPQHF.

This sequence joins TRBV28 and TRBJ2-3; no reliable D call. Germline V gene lookup returns CDR1 MDHEN and CDR2 SYDVKM. The CDR3 extends over 11 amino acids. With 5 bases removed from V and 6 bases from J, the gap between germline ends came to 6 bases. The CDR3 bases are TGTGCCAGCAGTAAACGGGATACGCAGTATTTT. It codes for CASSKRDTQYF.

The CDR3 DNA reads as TGTGCCAGCAGCTTCAGGGGGCAAGGGACTGAAGCTTTCTTT. It translates to CASSFRGQGTEAFF. This rearrangement joins TRBV5-8 to TRBJ1-1; 8 nucleotides align to TRBD1. V lost 2 bases and J lost 5; bases outside the gene matches: 5. This CDR3 spans 14 amino acids. Germline loops: CDR1 SGHTS, CDR2 YDEGEE.

This clone has only one observation. V gene TRBV30 combines with J gene TRBJ2-4; maybe TRBD2 (5 bases). V lost 4 bases and J lost 2, with 12 bases in between. The CDR3 runs 14 residues. Germline V lookup: CDR1 GTSNPN, CDR2 SVGIG (reference sequence). CDR3 sequence: CAWNEGITKNIQYF. For the CDR3, the DNA is TGTGCCTGGAATGAGGGAATTACCAAAAACATTCAGTACTTC.

The chain combines TRBV28 with TRBJ1-2, with D unresolved. Trimming took off 3 bases at V and 7 bases at J, with 9 bases between the two ends. The CDR3 is 12 amino acids. Germline CDR1 reads MDHEN; CDR2 reads SYDVKM. The CDR3: CASSFGPLGYTF. CDR3 in DNA: TGTGCCAGCAGTTTTGGGCCCCTTGGCTACACCTTC.

The J gene is TRBJ1-4, the V gene TRBV2; D perhaps matches TRBD1 (5 bases). V lost 6 bases to trimming and J lost 6 bases, with 14 bases between them. This CDR3 has 14 residues. Germline V gene data show CDR1 as SNHLY and CDR2 as FYNNEI. The CDR3 coding sequence is TGTGCCAGCAGCCTCCCGTCGGGGGATGAAAAACTGTTTTTT. It is translated as CASSLPSGDEKLFF.

Here the CDR3 DNA reads TGTGCCAGCTCACCGAGGCAGCAAGAGACCCAGTACTTC. Residues: CASSPRQQETQYF. The chain uses TRBV18 and TRBJ2-5; D remains unclear. The CDR3 has 13 amino acids. Germline CDR1 is KGHSH and CDR2 is LQKENI. Trimming cost V 3 bases and J 2 bases, with 7 bases left between them. The complete variable domain, with remaining parts taken from reference TRBV18 and TRBJ2-5, reads NAGVMQNPRHLVRRRGQEARLRCSPMKGHSHVYWYRQLPEEGLKFMVYLQKENIIDESGMPKERFSAEFPKEGPSILRIQQVVRGDSAAYFCASSPRQQETQYFGPGTRLLVL.

This clone appeared once. A junction boundary mismatches the germline segment, possibly from a read error. V gene TRBV7-6 combines with J gene TRBJ2-7; D is undetermined. CDR1 SGHVS and CDR2 FNYEAQ come from the germline V gene. The CDR3 loop spans 15 amino acids. The CDR3 DNA reads TGTGCCAGCAGCTTATATGCAACTTACTCCGACGAGCAGTACTTC. Its protein is CASSLYATYSDEQYF.

This sequence joins TRBV7-2 and TRBJ2-3; 10 bases are shared with TRBD2. V shed 0 bases and J 8 bases; nucleotides not matched to a gene: 8. CDR3 size: 16 residues. The V gene's germline CDR1 is SGHTA and CDR2 FQGNSA. The CDR3 nucleotides read TGTGCCAGCAGCTTAGCGCATCTAGCGGGAGACGGTACGCAGTATTTT. It translates to CASSLAHLAGDGTQYF.

This chain joins TRBV11-2 and TRBJ2-3; D not resolved. The CDR3 covers 13 residues. Germline V gives CDR1 SGHAT, CDR2 FQNNGV. The V gene lost 4 bases and the J gene lost 2 bases, with 7 bases spanning the gap. The CDR3 DNA reads TGTGCCAGCAGCTCCCGAGCCACAGATACGCAGTATTTT. It specifies CASSSRATDTQYF.

The chain links TRBV2 to TRBJ2-2, with 8 bases aligning to TRBD1. After removal of 7 bases from V and 8 bases from J, the junction contained 9 bases not matched to a gene. Germline assignment: CDR1 SNHLY and CDR2 FYNNEI. The CDR3 extends over 14 amino acids. The CDR3 loop is CASIRDRLEGELFF. CDR3 nucleotide sequence: TGTGCCAGCATTCGGGACAGGTTGGAGGGGGAGCTGTTTTTT. The variable domain in full, with the rest retrieved from reference TRBV2 and TRBJ2-2, is EPEVTQTPSHQVTQMGQEVILRCVPISNHLYFYWYRQILGQKVEFLVSFYNNEISEKSEIFDDQFSVERPDGSNFTLKIRSTKLEDSAMYFCASIRDRLEGELFFGEGSRLTVL.

J is TRBJ2-1 and V is TRBV7-2, with 7 bases that match TRBD1. The V segment lost 5 bases and the J segment 8 bases; nucleotides outside the gene matches: 6. Per germline, CDR1 SGHTA and CDR2 FQGNSA. This CDR3 is built from 13 residues. CDR3 bases: TGTGCCAGCAGCCTCACAGGGGCCGATGAGCAGTTCTTC. Translation: CASSLTGADEQFF.

The chain joins TRBV10-3 to TRBJ2-7, with a possible D match to TRBD1 (5 bases). The germline V gene has CDR1 ENHRY and CDR2 SYGVKD. Trimming left V 2 bases short and J 3 bases short, with 14 bases between. The CDR3 loop spans 15 amino acids. The DNA for the CDR3 is TGTGCCATCAGTGAGAGACAGACCAATGTCTACGAGCAGTACTTC. It is translated as CAISERQTNVYEQYF.

The chain links TRBV5-4 to TRBJ2-1; TRBD2 agrees at 10 bases. Trimming cost V 3 bases and J 2 bases; bases outside gene matches: 11. This CDR3 is built from 18 residues. CDR1 and CDR2 (germline): SGHNT, YYREEE (reference sequence). The CDR3: CASSSRASGSNPYNEQFF. The CDR3 DNA reads TGTGCCAGCAGCTCTCGAGCTAGCGGGAGCAATCCCTACAATGAGCAGTTCTTC.

The chain has TRBV4-1 and TRBJ1-2, with 7 bases fitting TRBD1. The J segment lost 4 bases and the V segment lost 0 bases, leaving 5 bases of the junction unmatched. This CDR3 has 15 amino acids. Germline V CDR1 and CDR2: MGHRA, YSYEKL. The CDR3 protein is CASSQDWSGGYGYTF. The CDR3 DNA sequence: TGCGCCAGCAGCCAAGATTGGTCAGGGGGCTATGGCTACACCTTC.

This clone was recorded only once. The chain joins TRBV5-6 to TRBJ2-1; maybe TRBD2 (6 bases). From germline, CDR1 is SGHDT and CDR2 YYEEEE. Trimming pared 4 bases from V and 4 bases from J, leaving 18 bases between. The CDR3 loop spans 16 amino acids. This CDR3 is CASSLRGLADYNEQFF. DNA for the CDR3: TGTGCCAGCAGCCTAAGAGGGTTAGCGGATTACAATGAGCAGTTCTTC.

This sequence joins TRBV29-1 and TRBJ1-1, with TRBD1 matching over 7 bases. The CDR3 runs 13 residues. CDR1 is SQVTM, CDR2 ANQGSEA, per germline. Germline trimming cut 7 bases from V and 1 base from J; bases unmatched to any gene: 6. CDR3 region: CSASQGRNTEAFF. The CDR3 DNA is TGCAGCGCCTCACAGGGGAGGAACACTGAAGCTTTCTTT.